This entry describes one T cell receptor (beta chain). Its antigen is not known. The germline gene is not matched at one end of the junction; a read error may be the cause. The identical CDR3 is also encoded by other nucleotide sequences in the sample. This record comes from a study of cytomegalovirus exposure and HLA in healthy donors. Germline V CDR1 and CDR2: MNHNS, SASEGT. The CDR3 consists of 18 residues. Study-level findings and limits: Analyses of presence/absence relied on an assumption of roughly uniform sequencing depth across donors. From TCR beta sequences, most subjects' HLA-A and HLA-B alleles were reportedly predicted accurately. Reported performance of the classifier showed diagnosis of cytomegalovirus status with high specificity and sensitivity.

The PCR was carried out with 60 Vbeta primers and 13 Jbeta primers. Original processing methods: A later analysis counted 65 million to 80 million unique TCR beta chains, some 11 million shared. Profiled with immunoSEQ multiplex PCR; TCRdb holds only in-frame clones, not every one. From that table come the V and J calls and clone size; the DNA was used to work out D and trimming. The listing records about 130,000 clones. This rearrangement joins TRBV6-1 to TRBJ2-4, with D perhaps TRBD2 (6 bases). The sequence derives from a man aged 25-40 years in good health and CMV-seronegative. Material: PBMCs. DNA for the CDR3: TGTGCCAGCAGTGAACGGACCGTACTAGCTGACCCGGGTGACATTCAGTATTTC. It codes for CASSERTVLADPGDIQYF.